This T cell receptor (beta chain) is drawn from a study of response to subunit inactivated influenza vaccine (dated by TCRdb to between 2017 and 2018). Background on the whole study: Deep quantitative T cell receptor repertoire profiling was used in the study to track responses to a trivalent subunit inactivated influenza vaccine.

This clonotype was recorded a few times. The specificity of this receptor is unknown. No much larger clonotype is one base removed from it; base qualities were not supplied. Paper-wide results and their limitations: The authors suggested that each seasonal influenza vaccination may recruit only a limited number of new T cells.

Trimming leaves V shorter by 4 bases and J shorter by 3 bases, with the junction holding 7 bases beyond the gene matches. The CDR3 runs 15 residues from the cysteine to the phenylalanine. Solely the CDR3 DNA is kept, with 45 bases framed from the first base. Sequences SEHNR (CDR1) and FQNEAQ (CDR2) are obtained from the germline V gene (reference sequence). To prepare the library, RT-PCR was applied. The run used an Illumina HiSeq 2500. Starting from the raw public reads, TCRdb applied fastp trimming at Q25, assembled clones with MiXCR and retained in-frame beta chains. Rows are combined by CDR3 protein, so each entry shows the most common genes and DNA. This sample gives 630,000 or so distinct CDR3 sequences in total; approximately 14% of them show up just once. The top ten hold approximately 10% of the sample.

Source: PBMCs from blood, taken roughly 12 days after vaccination. The receptor was isolated from a man in his forties or fifties who received an inactivated influenza vaccine. Donor details come from another sample of the same person, matched by shared clones. This receptor chain uses TRBV7-9 and TRBJ2-7, with 9 central nucleotides matching TRBD1. Here is the DNA: TGTGCCAGCAGCTCCGCGCCGGGACAGGGCTACGAGCAGTACTTC. This codes for CASSSAPGQGYEQYF.